This T cell receptor (beta chain) stems from a study of blood T cell repertoires in COVID-19. The overall study: COVID-19 samples from acute and convalescent phases originated in the United States, Italy and Spain. From T cells, B-cell-depleted T cells, or PBMCs came the material, which was cDNA or gDNA.

Original processing notes: Amplified reference gene primers provided the basis for estimating nucleated cell counts. Produced via immunoSEQ multiplex PCR; TCRdb's table is partial and in-frame only. The V and J calls and clone size are taken from that table; D and trimming were inferred from the DNA. The sample consists of around 160,000 clones, around nine tenths of them appearing once. The CDR3 covers 13 residues. Trimming took off 6 bases at V and 7 bases at J, with 13 bases between the two ends. The germline CDR1 and CDR2 sequences are MGHDK and SYGVNS. The sample was peripheral blood. The source of this sequence is a human donor in a cohort sampled during active COVID-19. The rearrangement uses TRBV25-1 and TRBJ2-1, with D possibly being TRBD2 (5 bases). The CDR3 nucleotides are TGTGCCAGCAGGTCGGGGTTTTTGAATGAGCAGTTCTTC. It is translated as CASRSGFLNEQFF.